The source of this TCR beta chain is a study of spatial heterogeneity in lung cancer. Overall study: There were consistently more beta-chain sequences detected than alpha-chain sequences.

The sample's time point: sample taken at primary tumor resection. Unsorted whole RNA of tumor, nontumor lung or frozen PBMC was sequenced. V was trimmed by 4 bases and J by 6 bases, leaving 18 bases between them. CDR1 is SGHRS, CDR2 YFSETQ, per germline. The CDR3 covers 15 residues. One entry per CDR3 protein, called by TCRdb with MiXCR from the 5' RACE reads. The table has around 92,000 distinct CDR3 sequences, over 9.5% seen once; the top ten hold more than 40%. This clonotype was detected a few times. The origin of this receptor is a male donor with early-stage non-small cell lung cancer. This material consisted of PBMCs, taken at surgery. This chain joins TRBV5-1 and TRBJ2-3, with a weak D call TRBD1 (7 bases). The DNA for the CDR3 is TGCGCCAGCAGCAGCCAGGGGGGCGGACCGGATACGCAGTATTTT. Its protein product is CASSSQGGGPDTQYF.